This entry lists 28 T cell receptor beta chains sequenced from one sample in a study of naive and memory T cell subsets. Treatment described: skin biopsy from saline-injected control site (resident skin T cells). Reverse transcription used DNase-treated unsorted total RNA, aiming for roughly 1 to 1,100 ng. Ligated cDNA underwent four rounds of PCR with nested alpha and beta constant region primers and SP2. TCRdb recomputed calls from the UMI-ligation and nested PCR reads with MiXCR, one row per CDR3 protein. The sample contains about 2,000 distinct CDR3 sequences, about 4% of which appear only once. This sample comprised skin, obtained from a saline injection site in the skin. The receptors stem from an adult in good health.

Sample share makes this clonotype medium-sized. The rearrangement joins TRBV12-3 or TRBV12-4 to TRBJ2-1, with D uncertain. V was pared by 3 bases and J by 10 bases, with 13 bases between. There are 13 residues in the CDR3. Here the CDR3 DNA reads TGTGCCAGCAGTTTCCGCAGACCAAGAGAGCAGTTCTTC. Its protein product is CASSFRRPREQFF.

This clonotype qualifies as large. The chain uses TRBV29-1 and TRBJ2-3; TRBD1 agrees at 8 bases. Losses at the gene ends were 6 bases for V and 4 bases for J; bases not matched to a gene: 3. The CDR3 is 12 residues long. Per the germline V gene, CDR1 is SQVTM and CDR2 is ANQGSEA. The CDR3 nucleotides are TGCAGCGTCCTACAGGGGGCAGATACGCAGTATTTT. Protein sequence: CSVLQGADTQYF.

This clonotype is termed medium-sized. The J gene is TRBJ2-7, the V gene TRBV27; no reliable D call. Germline V CDR1 and CDR2: MNHEY, SMNVEV (reference sequence). This CDR3 contains 15 residues. V gave up 3 bases and J gave up 0 bases, with 12 bases separating them. CDR3 nucleotide sequence: TGTGCCAGCAGTTTGGCGATCCGGTACTCCTACGAGCAGTACTTC. Protein: CASSLAIRYSYEQYF.

This clonotype counts as medium-sized. This chain connects TRBV20-1 to TRBJ1-5, with D tentatively TRBD1 (5 bases). The germline V and J ends were trimmed by 6 bases and 4 bases, with 16 bases remaining between them. CDR3 length: 14 residues. Germline V gene lookup returns CDR1 DFQATT and CDR2 SNEGSKA (reference sequence). CDR3 loop: CSAKDTHRNQPQHF. DNA of the CDR3: TGCAGTGCCAAGGACACCCACCGGAATCAGCCCCAGCATTTT.

In this sample, this clonotype is medium-sized (0.01 to 0.1%). The V call is TRBV19, the J call TRBJ1-2; 9 bases map to TRBD1. The CDR3 is 13 amino acids. The V gene end was trimmed by 7 bases and the J gene end by 8 bases; junction bases not matched to a gene: 8. CDR1 is LNHDA, CDR2 SQIVND, per germline (reference sequence). This chain's CDR3 is CASKRDRVGGYTF. The CDR3 nucleotides read TGTGCCAGTAAGAGGGACAGGGTCGGCGGCTACACCTTC.

This clonotype was seen repeatedly, ten times or more. The chain carries TRBV5-1 and TRBJ1-4, with D maybe TRBD1 (5 bases). Trimming removed 4 bases from V and 7 bases from J, with 14 bases in between. Germline CDR1 and CDR2: SGHRS and YFSETQ. The CDR3 length is 14 residues. CDR3 residues: CASSLQGLGEKLFF. Written as DNA, the CDR3 is TGCGCCAGCAGCCTCCAGGGATTAGGTGAAAAACTGTTTTTT.

This clonotype is medium-sized by share. The J gene is TRBJ2-2, the V gene TRBV20-1, with 12 bases that match TRBD2. The CDR3 length is 16 residues. The V segment lost 0 bases and the J segment 5 bases; nucleotides outside the gene matches: 4. Germline V gene sequence: CDR1 DFQATT, CDR2 SNEGSKA (reference sequence). The CDR3 loop is CSARDRLAGETGELFF. Written as DNA, the CDR3 is TGCAGTGCTAGAGATAGACTAGCGGGGGAGACCGGGGAGCTGTTTTTT.

As regards this clonotype: This may come from a read error, since a much larger clone is one base off. CDR3 sequence (DNA): TGTGCCTGGAGATCGACTAGCGGGAGATACACCGGGGAGCTGTTTTTT. This sequence encodes CAWRSTSGRYTGELFF. This sequence joins TRBV30 and TRBJ2-2, with 12 bases aligning to TRBD2. The CDR3 spans 16 residues. In germline, CDR1 is GTSNPN, CDR2 SVGIG (reference sequence). With 3 bases clipped from V and 3 bases from J, the junction kept 5 bases outside the gene matches.

By proportion, this clonotype is medium-sized. The V gene is TRBV29-1, the J gene TRBJ2-7; 9 positions match TRBD1. V shed 7 bases and J 2 bases; nucleotides not matched to a gene: 3. The germline V gene has CDR1 SQVTM and CDR2 ANQGSEA. The CDR3 covers 12 residues. The CDR3 bases are TGCAGCGCCAGGACAGGGGCCTACGAGCAGTACTTC. Protein sequence: CSARTGAYEQYF.

This clonotype occurred many times. This chain joins TRBV10-2 and TRBJ2-7; D may be TRBD1 (5 bases). The germline V gene has CDR1 WSHSY and CDR2 SAAADI. V was cut by 6 bases and J by 3 bases, with 12 bases left in between. The CDR3 consists of 13 residues. The DNA for the CDR3 is TGCGCCAGCAGAAATGACAGCGTCTACGAGCAGTACTTC. As protein: CASRNDSVYEQYF.

This clonotype qualifies as medium-sized. The chain uses TRBV2 and TRBJ1-5; D is perhaps TRBD1 (5 bases). The CDR3 spans 13 residues. The germline V gene encodes CDR1 SNHLY and CDR2 FYNNEI. V lost 7 bases and J lost 3, with 10 bases in between. CDR3 sequence: CASTWGDNQPQHF. DNA for the CDR3: TGTGCCAGCACTTGGGGGGACAATCAGCCCCAGCATTTT.

This clonotype is classed as medium-sized. The CDR3 DNA reads as TGCAGTGCTAGGAAGGGCCTCAATGAAAAACTGTTTTTT. Translated, it gives CSARKGLNEKLFF. The J gene is TRBJ1-4, the V gene TRBV20-1, with unresolved D. This CDR3 is 13 amino acids long. Trimming took 3 bases from V and 5 from J, leaving 10 bases between them. Per germline, CDR1 DFQATT and CDR2 SNEGSKA (reference sequence).

By its share, this clonotype is medium-sized (0.01 to 0.1%). The chain joins TRBV2 to TRBJ2-7; D could derive from TRBD1 or TRBD2 (5 bases each). Germline V CDR1 and CDR2: SNHLY, FYNNEI. Trimming removed 6 bases at V and 3 bases at J, with 18 bases between. This CDR3 contains 15 residues. The CDR3: CASRYRGPSNYEQYF. Here the CDR3 DNA reads TGTGCCAGCAGATACCGGGGACCGTCAAACTACGAGCAGTACTTC.

In its sample, this clonotype was seen many times. The chain carries TRBV27 and TRBJ1-4, with D hard to call. The CDR3 runs to 16 residues. V was cut by 2 bases and J by 0 bases, with 10 bases left in between. Per the germline V gene, CDR1 is MNHEY and CDR2 is SMNVEV (reference sequence). The DNA for the CDR3 is TGTGCCAGCAGTTTAGGGCGGGCCGCAACTAATGAAAAACTGTTTTTT. This translates into CASSLGRAATNEKLFF.

By sample share, this clonotype is medium-sized. The V call is TRBV5-6, the J call TRBJ2-1, with TRBD2 matching 8 bases. V gave up 6 bases and J gave up 4 bases; unmatched junction bases: 12. Germline values: CDR1 SGHDT, CDR2 YYEEEE. CDR3 size: 16 residues. In DNA form, the CDR3 reads TGTGCCAGCACCCTGGGCGGGGGGCCGGGTTACAATGAGCAGTTCTTC. It is translated as CASTLGGGPGYNEQFF. The variable domain in full, completed from reference TRBV5-6 and TRBJ2-1, reads DAGVTQSPTHLIKTRGQQVTLRCSPKSGHDTVSWYQQALGQGPQFIFQYYEEEERQRGNFPDRFSGHQFPNYSSELNVNALLLGDSALYLCASTLGGGPGYNEQFFGPGTRLTVL.

This clonotype is medium-sized (0.01 to 0.1%) in the sample. V gene TRBV12-3 or TRBV12-4 combines with J gene TRBJ2-3; TRBD2 agrees at 10 bases. The J segment lost 4 bases and the V segment lost 10 bases, leaving 8 bases of the junction unmatched. CDR3 size: 14 residues. The CDR3 spells CATRLAGFADTQYF. DNA of the CDR3: TGTGCCACTCGACTAGCGGGCTTTGCAGATACGCAGTATTTT.

This clonotype ranks as medium-sized. The chain combines TRBV9 with TRBJ2-5; D possibly matches TRBD1 or TRBD2 (5 bases each). The germline V and J ends were trimmed by 0 bases and 5 bases, with 17 bases remaining between them. Germline V gene data show CDR1 as SGDLS and CDR2 as YYNGEE. This CDR3 has 16 residues. The CDR3 DNA is TGTGCCAGCAGCGTAGGTTCCCAGAAATGGGGGGAGACCCAGTACTTC. Translation gives CASSVGSQKWGETQYF.

This clonotype qualifies as medium-sized. This rearrangement joins TRBV6-5 to TRBJ2-3; the match to TRBD2 covers 12 bases. The trim removed 6 bases at V and 3 bases at J, leaving 7 bases unmatched. This CDR3 spans 16 amino acids. Germline V gene data show CDR1 as MNHEY and CDR2 as SVGAGI. CDR3 protein: CASRPLAGGWTDTQYF. The CDR3 DNA follows: TGTGCCAGCAGGCCGCTAGCGGGGGGGTGGACAGATACGCAGTATTTT.

This clonotype is medium-sized in the sample. The chain has TRBV5-6 and TRBJ1-1; D gene ambiguous. Germline V gene lookup returns CDR1 SGHDT and CDR2 YYEEEE. This CDR3 spans 13 amino acids. The V and J ends lost 0 bases and 3 bases respectively, with 6 bases between them. In DNA form, the CDR3 reads TGTGCCAGCAGCTTGGTGAGGGACACTGAAGCTTTCTTT. Translation: CASSLVRDTEAFF.

By its share, this clonotype is large. This chain connects TRBV12-3 or TRBV12-4 to TRBJ2-7; D perhaps matches TRBD2 (6 bases). The length of the CDR3 is 15 residues. The V end was cut by 4 bases, the J end by 0 bases, with 13 bases between. The CDR3 sequence is CASSSPRRGSYEQYF. The CDR3 nucleotides are TGTGCCAGCAGTTCCCCTCGGAGGGGCTCCTACGAGCAGTACTTC.

This clonotype is classed as medium-sized (0.01 to 0.1%). The CDR3 DNA is TGTGCCAGCAGCTTAAGCCCAGTGTCCAATGAGCAGTTCTTC. Translated, it gives CASSLSPVSNEQFF. The V and J genes are TRBV7-3 and TRBJ2-1; D ambiguous. Trimming removed 1 base from V and 6 bases from J, with 10 bases in between. CDR3 length equals 14 residues. CDR1 and CDR2 (germline): SGHTA, FQGTGA.

This clonotype rates as medium-sized. V gene TRBV2 combines with J gene TRBJ1-2; 7 bases map to TRBD1. The CDR3 covers 13 residues. Germline CDR1 reads SNHLY; CDR2 reads FYNNEI. With 8 bases clipped from V and 3 bases from J, the junction kept 6 bases outside the gene matches. DNA of the CDR3: TGTGCCAGCCCCCGGGACAGCTACTATGGCTACACCTTC. It encodes CASPRDSYYGYTF.

This clonotype ranks as medium-sized. The rearrangement links TRBV7-9 to TRBJ1-6, with D maybe TRBD1 (5 bases). V dropped 3 bases and J dropped 10 bases, with 10 bases sitting between them. There are 13 residues in the CDR3. CDR1 SEHNR and CDR2 FQNEAQ come from the germline V gene (reference sequence). CDR3 sequence (DNA): TGTGCCAGCAGCTTGGACATACGGTCACCCCTCCACTTT. Translated: CASSLDIRSPLHF.

This clonotype ranks as medium-sized. The V and J genes are TRBV6-2 or TRBV6-3 and TRBJ2-4; D is possibly TRBD1 (6 bases). The germline gives CDR1 MNHEY, CDR2 SVGEGT. V dropped 6 bases and J dropped 6 bases, with 12 bases sitting between them. This CDR3 is built from 13 residues. The DNA of the CDR3 is TGTGCCAGCAGAGCCGGACAGAGAAACATTCAGTACTTC. Encoded protein: CASRAGQRNIQYF.

By sample share, this clonotype is medium-sized. Here the CDR3 reads CSATGGSNQPQHF. CDR3 DNA: TGCAGTGCTACCGGGGGTAGCAATCAGCCCCAGCATTTT. The chain links TRBV20-1 to TRBJ1-5; D possibly corresponds to TRBD1 (5 bases). The germline V gene has CDR1 DFQATT and CDR2 SNEGSKA (reference sequence). Trimming removed 4 bases at V and 0 bases at J, with 7 bases between. CDR3 length: 13 amino acids.

This clonotype is large. The chain carries TRBV6-5 and TRBJ2-1, with D perhaps TRBD1 or TRBD2 (5 bases each). CDR1 and CDR2 (germline): MNHEY, SVGAGI. The CDR3 is 12 residues long. The V gene lost 0 bases and the J gene lost 13 bases, with 10 bases spanning the gap. The CDR3 bases are TGTGCCAGCAGTTACTCGGGGACCGGACAGTTCTTC. Encoded protein: CASSYSGTGQFF.

This clonotype was seen only a few times. With a much larger clone just one base away, this may be a read error. V gene TRBV18 combines with J gene TRBJ2-7, with 7 nucleotides matching TRBD1. V was pared by 3 bases and J by 4 bases, with 15 bases of the junction left unmatched. In germline, CDR1 is KGHSH, CDR2 LQKENI. This CDR3 has 17 residues. CDR3 nucleotide sequence: TGTGCCAGCTCACCTCCCGTTAGGGGGCCCAACCTATACGAGCAGTACTTC. This translates into CASSPPVRGPNLYEQYF.

This clonotype is termed medium-sized. The chain employs TRBV29-1 and TRBJ1-5; weak D call: TRBD1 (5 bases). The length of the CDR3 is 14 residues. Per germline, CDR1 SQVTM and CDR2 ANQGSEA. Trimming stripped 4 bases from V and 0 bases from J, with 10 bases between. In nucleotides, the CDR3 is TGCAGCGTTGGGACAAGGAATAGCAATCAGCCCCAGCATTTT. This sequence encodes CSVGTRNSNQPQHF.